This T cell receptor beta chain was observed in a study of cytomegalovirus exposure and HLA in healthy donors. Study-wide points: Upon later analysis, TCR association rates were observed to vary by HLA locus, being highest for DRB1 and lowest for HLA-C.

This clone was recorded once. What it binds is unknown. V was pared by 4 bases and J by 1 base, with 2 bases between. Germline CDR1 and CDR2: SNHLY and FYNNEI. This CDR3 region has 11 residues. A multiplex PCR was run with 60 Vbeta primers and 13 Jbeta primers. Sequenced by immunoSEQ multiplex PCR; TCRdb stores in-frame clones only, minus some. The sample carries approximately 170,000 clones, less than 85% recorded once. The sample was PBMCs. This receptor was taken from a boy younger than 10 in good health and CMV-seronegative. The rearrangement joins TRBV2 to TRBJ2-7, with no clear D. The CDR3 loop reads CASSASYEQYF. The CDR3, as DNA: TGTGCCAGCAGTGCTTCCTACGAGCAGTACTTC.